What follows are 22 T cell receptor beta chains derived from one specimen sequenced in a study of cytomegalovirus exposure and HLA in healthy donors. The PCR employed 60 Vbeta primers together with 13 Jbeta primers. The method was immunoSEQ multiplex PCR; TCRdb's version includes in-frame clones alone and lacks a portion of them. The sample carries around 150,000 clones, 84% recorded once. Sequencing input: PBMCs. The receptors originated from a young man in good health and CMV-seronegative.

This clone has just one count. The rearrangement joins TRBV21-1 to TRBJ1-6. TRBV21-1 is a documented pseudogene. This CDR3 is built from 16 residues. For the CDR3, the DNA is TGTGCCAGCAGCACCTCGCCGGTCTCGTATAATTCACCCCTCCACTTT. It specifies CASSTSPVSYNSPLHF.

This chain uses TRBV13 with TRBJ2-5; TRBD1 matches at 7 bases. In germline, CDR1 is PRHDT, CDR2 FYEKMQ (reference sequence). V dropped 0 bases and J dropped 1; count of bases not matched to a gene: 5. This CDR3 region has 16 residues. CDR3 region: CASSLGVDRAQETQYF. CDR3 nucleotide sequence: TGTGCCAGCAGCTTAGGGGTAGACAGGGCCCAAGAGACCCAGTACTTC.

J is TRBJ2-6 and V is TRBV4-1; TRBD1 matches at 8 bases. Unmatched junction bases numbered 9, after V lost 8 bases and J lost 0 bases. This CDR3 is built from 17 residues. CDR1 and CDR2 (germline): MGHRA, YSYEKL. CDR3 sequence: CASRGQGRISGANVLTF. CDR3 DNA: TGCGCCAGCCGAGGACAGGGCCGGATCTCTGGGGCCAACGTCCTGACTTTC.

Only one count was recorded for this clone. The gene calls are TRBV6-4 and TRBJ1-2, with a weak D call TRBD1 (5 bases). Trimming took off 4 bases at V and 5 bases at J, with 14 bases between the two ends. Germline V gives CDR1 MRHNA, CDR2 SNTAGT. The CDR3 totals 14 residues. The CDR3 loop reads CASSVTAGNYGYTF. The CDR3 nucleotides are TGTGCCAGCAGTGTCACGGCAGGGAATTATGGCTACACCTTC.

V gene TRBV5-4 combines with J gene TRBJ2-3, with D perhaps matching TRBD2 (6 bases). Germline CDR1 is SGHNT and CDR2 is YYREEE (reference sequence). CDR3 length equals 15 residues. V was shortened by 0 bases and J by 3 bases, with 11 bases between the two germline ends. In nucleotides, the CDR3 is TGTGCCAGCAGCTTGGCTAGCGCCACAACAGATACGCAGTATTTT. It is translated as CASSLASATTDTQYF.

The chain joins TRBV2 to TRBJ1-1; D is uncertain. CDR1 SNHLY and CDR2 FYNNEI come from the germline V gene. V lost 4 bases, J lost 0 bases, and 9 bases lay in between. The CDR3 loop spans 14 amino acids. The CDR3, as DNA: TGTGCCAGCAGTGGAGGGCTACTGAACACTGAAGCTTTCTTT. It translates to CASSGGLLNTEAFF.

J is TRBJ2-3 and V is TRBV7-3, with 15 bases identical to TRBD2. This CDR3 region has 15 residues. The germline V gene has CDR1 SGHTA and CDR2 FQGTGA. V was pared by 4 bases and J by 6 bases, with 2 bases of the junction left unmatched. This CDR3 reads CASSWTSGGADTQYF. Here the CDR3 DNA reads TGTGCCAGCAGCTGGACTAGCGGGGGGGCGGATACGCAGTATTTT.

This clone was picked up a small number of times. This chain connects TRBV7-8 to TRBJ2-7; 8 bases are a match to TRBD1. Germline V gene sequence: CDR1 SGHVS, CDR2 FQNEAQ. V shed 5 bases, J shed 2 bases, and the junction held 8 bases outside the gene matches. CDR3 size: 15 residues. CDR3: CASSPSPGQAYEQYF. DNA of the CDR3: TGTGCCAGCAGCCCAAGTCCGGGACAGGCCTACGAGCAGTACTTC.

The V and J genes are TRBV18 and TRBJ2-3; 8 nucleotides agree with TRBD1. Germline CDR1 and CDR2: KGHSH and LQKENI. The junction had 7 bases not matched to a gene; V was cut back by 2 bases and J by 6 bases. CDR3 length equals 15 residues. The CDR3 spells CASSPTAGGRDTQYF. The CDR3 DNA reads TGTGCCAGCTCACCAACGGCAGGGGGCAGGGATACGCAGTATTTT.

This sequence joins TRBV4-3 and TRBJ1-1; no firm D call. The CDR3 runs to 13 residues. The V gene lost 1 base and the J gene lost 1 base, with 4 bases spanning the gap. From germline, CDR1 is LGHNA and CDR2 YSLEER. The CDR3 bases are TGCGCCAGCAGCCAAGCACAGAACACTGAAGCTTTCTTT. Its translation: CASSQAQNTEAFF.

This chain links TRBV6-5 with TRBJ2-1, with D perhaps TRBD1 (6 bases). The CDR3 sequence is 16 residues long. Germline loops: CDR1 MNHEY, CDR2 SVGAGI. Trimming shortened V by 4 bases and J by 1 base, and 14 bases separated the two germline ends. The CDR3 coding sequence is TGTGCCAGCAGTTTACTCCAGGGGATATCCTACAATGAGCAGTTCTTC. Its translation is CASSLLQGISYNEQFF.

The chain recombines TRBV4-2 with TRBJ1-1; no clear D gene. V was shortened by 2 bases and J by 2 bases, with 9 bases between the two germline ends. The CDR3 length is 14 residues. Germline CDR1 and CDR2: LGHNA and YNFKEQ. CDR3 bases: TGTGCCAGCAGCCAAACAAACCATAACACTGAAGCTTTCTTT. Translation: CASSQTNHNTEAFF.

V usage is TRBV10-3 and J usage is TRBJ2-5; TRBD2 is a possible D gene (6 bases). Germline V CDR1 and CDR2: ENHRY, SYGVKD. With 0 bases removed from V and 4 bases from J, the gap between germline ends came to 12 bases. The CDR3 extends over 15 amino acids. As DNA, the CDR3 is TGTGCCATCAGTGAGTCGGCGGCCGGGGGAGAGACCCAGTACTTC. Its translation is CAISESAAGGETQYF.

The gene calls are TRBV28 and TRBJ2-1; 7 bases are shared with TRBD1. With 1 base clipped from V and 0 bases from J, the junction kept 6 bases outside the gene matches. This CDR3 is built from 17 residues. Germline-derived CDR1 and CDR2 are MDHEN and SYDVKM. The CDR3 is CASSLLAGGASYNEQFF. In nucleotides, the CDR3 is TGTGCCAGCAGTTTATTGGCAGGGGGAGCCTCCTACAATGAGCAGTTCTTC.

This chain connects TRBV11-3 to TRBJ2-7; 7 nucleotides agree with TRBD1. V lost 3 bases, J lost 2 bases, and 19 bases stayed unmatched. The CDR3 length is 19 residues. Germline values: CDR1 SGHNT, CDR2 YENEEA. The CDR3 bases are TGTGCCAGCAGCTTTTTGCGACTCCCGGGACAGAGAACCGCCTACGAGCAGTACTTC. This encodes CASSFLRLPGQRTAYEQYF. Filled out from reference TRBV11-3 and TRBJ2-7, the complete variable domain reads EAGVVQSPRYKIIEKKQPVAFWCNPISGHNTLYWYLQNLGQGPELLIRYENEEAVDDSQLPKDRFSAERLKGVDSTLKIQPAELGDSAVYLCASSFLRLPGQRTAYEQYFGPGTRLTVT.

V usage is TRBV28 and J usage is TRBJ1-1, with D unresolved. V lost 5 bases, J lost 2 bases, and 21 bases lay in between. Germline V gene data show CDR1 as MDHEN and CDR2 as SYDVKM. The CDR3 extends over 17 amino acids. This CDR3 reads CASSHQSPQVTNTEAFF. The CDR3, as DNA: TGTGCCAGCAGTCACCAATCACCGCAGGTGACAAACACTGAAGCTTTCTTT. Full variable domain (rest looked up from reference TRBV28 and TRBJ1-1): DVKVTQSSRYLVKRTGEKVFLECVQDMDHENMFWYRQDPGLGLRLIYFSYDVKMKEKGDIPEGYSVSREKKERFSLILESASTNQTSMYLCASSHQSPQVTNTEAFFGQGTRLTVV.

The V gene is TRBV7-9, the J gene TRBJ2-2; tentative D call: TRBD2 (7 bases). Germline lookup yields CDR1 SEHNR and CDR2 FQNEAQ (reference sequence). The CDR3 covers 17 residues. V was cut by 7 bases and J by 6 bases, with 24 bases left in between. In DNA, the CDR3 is TGTGCCAGCACCGATCCTTGGGGGCGGGAGTTGGCCGGGGAGCTGTTTTTT. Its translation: CASTDPWGRELAGELFF.

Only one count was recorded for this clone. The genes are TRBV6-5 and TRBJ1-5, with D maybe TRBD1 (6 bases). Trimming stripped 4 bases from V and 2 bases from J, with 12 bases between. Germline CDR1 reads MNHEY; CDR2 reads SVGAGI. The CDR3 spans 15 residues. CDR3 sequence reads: CASSSTGRGNQPQHF. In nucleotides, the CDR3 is TGTGCCAGCAGTTCAACAGGGAGGGGCAATCAGCCCCAGCATTTT.

The CDR3 coding sequence is TGCGCCAGCAGCTTCCAGGGATCCTCCTACGAGCAGTACTTC. Its translation is CASSFQGSSYEQYF. The genes are TRBV5-1 and TRBJ2-7; a possible D gene is TRBD1 (5 bases). The CDR3 is 14 amino acids. With 2 bases removed from V and 0 bases from J, the gap between germline ends came to 9 bases. From germline, CDR1 is SGHRS and CDR2 YFSETQ. The full variable domain, rest sourced from reference TRBV5-1 and TRBJ2-7, is KAGVTQTPRYLIKTRGQQVTLSCSPISGHRSVSWYQQTPGQGLQFLFEYFSETQRNKGNFPGRFSGRQFSNSRSEMNVSTLELGDSALYLCASSFQGSSYEQYFGPGTRLTVT.

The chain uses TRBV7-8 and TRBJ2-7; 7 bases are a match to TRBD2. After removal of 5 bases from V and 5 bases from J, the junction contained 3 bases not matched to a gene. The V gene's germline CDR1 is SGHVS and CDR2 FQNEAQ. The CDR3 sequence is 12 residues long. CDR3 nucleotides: TGTGCCAGCAGCCCAGCGGGACACGAGCAGTACTTC. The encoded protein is CASSPAGHEQYF.

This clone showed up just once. The chain's CDR3 is CSVVAGTTDEQYF. The DNA of the CDR3 is TGCAGCGTTGTAGCGGGAACAACTGATGAGCAGTACTTC. V gene TRBV29-1 combines with J gene TRBJ2-7; 8 nucleotides align to TRBD2. Germline V lookup: CDR1 SQVTM, CDR2 ANQGSEA. The CDR3 extends over 13 amino acids. The V gene end was trimmed by 4 bases and the J gene end by 7 bases; junction bases not matched to a gene: 9.

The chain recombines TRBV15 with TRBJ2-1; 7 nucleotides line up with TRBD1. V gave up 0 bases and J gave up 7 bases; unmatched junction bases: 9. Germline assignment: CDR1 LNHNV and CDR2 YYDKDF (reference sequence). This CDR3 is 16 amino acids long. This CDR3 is CATSRERTGARNEQFF. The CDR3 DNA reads TGTGCCACCAGCAGAGAACGAACAGGGGCTAGGAATGAGCAGTTCTTC.